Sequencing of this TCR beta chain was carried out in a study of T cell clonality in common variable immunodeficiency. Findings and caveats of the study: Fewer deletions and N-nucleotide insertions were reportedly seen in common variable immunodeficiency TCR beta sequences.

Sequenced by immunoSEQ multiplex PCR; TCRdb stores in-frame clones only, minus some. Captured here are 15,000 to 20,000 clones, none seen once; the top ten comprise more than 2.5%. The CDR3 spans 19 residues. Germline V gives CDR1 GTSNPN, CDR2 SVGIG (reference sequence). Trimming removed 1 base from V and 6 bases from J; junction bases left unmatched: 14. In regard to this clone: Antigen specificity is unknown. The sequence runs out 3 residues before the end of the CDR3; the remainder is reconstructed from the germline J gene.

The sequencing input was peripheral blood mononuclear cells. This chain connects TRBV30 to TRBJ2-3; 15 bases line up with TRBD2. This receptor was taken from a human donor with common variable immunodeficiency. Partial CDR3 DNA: TGTGCCTGGAGTGATGACAGAAGGACTAGCGGGAGGGCCTCCGATACG. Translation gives CAWSDDRRTSGRASDT. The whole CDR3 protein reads CAWSDDRRTSGRASDTQYF. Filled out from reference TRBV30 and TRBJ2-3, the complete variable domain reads SQTIHQWPATLVQPVGSPLSLECTVEGTSNPNLYWYRQAAGRGLQLLFYSVGIGQISSEVPQNLSASRPQDRQFILSSKKLLLSDSGFYLCAWSDDRRTSGRASDTQYFGPGTRLTVL.